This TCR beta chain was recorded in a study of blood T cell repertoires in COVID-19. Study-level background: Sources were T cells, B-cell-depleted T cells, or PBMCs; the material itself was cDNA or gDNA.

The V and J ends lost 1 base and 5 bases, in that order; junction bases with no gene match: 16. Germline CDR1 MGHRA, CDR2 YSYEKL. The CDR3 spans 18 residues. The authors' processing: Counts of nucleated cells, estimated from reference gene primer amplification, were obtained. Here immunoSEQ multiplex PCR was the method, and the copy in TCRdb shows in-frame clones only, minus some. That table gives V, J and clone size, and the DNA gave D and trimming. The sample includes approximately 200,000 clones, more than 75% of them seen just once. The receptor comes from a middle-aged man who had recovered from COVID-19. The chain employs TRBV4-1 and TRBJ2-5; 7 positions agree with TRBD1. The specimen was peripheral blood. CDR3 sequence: CASSQGSSTGLVWETQYF. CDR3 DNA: TGCGCCAGCAGCCAAGGTTCCTCGACAGGGCTCGTTTGGGAGACCCAGTACTTC.